This T cell receptor beta chain was captured by sequencing in a study of T-cell memory formation after mild COVID-19. The germline CDR1 and CDR2 sequences are DFQATT and SNEGSKA (reference sequence). The length of the CDR3 is 15 residues. The ends lost 6 bases at V and 2 bases at J; junction bases unmatched: 8. There are a few counts of this clonotype. Its target is unknown. TCRdb re-analysed the 5' RACE reads in MiXCR, keeping a single row per CDR3 protein. The repertoire holds tens of thousands of distinct CDR3 sequences, with approximately 14% as singletons. General observations from the study: Those CD4+ clones that contracted were mainly in CM and EM (CD8+ ones in EMRA).

The chain uses TRBV20-1 and TRBJ2-3; 10 bases match TRBD1. This TCR was recovered from an adult woman who had mild COVID-19 (a few samples of this study predate the infection). Cell type and time point are not known. The specimen was PBMCs or a T cell subset sorted from them (not recorded which). In DNA, the CDR3 is TGCAGTGCCAGCGACAGGGGGCCACCCACAGATACGCAGTATTTT. Translated: CSASDRGPPTDTQYF.